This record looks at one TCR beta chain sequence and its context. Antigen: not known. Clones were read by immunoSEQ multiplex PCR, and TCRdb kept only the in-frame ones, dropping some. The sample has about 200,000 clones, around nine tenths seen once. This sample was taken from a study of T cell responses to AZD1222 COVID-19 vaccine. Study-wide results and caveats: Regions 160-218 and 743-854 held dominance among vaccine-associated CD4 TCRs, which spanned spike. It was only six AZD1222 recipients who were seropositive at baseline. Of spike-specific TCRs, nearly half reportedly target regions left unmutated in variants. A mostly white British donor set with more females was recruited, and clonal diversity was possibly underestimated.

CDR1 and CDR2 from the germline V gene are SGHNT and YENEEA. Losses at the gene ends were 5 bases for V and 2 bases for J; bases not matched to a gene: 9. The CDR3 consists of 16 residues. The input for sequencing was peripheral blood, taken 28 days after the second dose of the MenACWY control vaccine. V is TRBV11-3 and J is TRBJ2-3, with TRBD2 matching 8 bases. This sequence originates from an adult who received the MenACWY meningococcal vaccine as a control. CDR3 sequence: CASSPRTSSPTDTQYF. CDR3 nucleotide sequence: TGTGCCAGCAGCCCAAGGACTAGCAGTCCCACAGATACGCAGTATTTT. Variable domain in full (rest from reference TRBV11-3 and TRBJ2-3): EAGVVQSPRYKIIEKKQPVAFWCNPISGHNTLYWYLQNLGQGPELLIRYENEEAVDDSQLPKDRFSAERLKGVDSTLKIQPAELGDSAVYLCASSPRTSSPTDTQYFGPGTRLTVL.